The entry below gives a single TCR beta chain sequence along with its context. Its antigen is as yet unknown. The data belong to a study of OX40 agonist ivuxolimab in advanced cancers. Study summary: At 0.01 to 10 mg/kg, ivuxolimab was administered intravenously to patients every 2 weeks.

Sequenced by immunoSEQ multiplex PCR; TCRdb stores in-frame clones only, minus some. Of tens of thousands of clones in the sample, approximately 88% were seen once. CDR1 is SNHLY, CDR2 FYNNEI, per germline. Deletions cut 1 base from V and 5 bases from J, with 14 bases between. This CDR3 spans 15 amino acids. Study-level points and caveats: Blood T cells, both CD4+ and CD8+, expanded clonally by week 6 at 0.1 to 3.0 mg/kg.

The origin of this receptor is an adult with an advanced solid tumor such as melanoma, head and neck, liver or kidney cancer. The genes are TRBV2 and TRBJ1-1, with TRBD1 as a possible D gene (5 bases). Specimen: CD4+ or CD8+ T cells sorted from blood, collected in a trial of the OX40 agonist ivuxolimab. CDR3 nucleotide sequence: TGTGCCAGCAGTGAAGTGTCGGGACTGATGACTGAAGCTTTCTTT. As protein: CASSEVSGLMTEAFF.